These 27 T cell receptor beta chains were all obtained from the same sample, sequenced in a study of identical twins. TCRdb independently ran MiXCR on the 5' RACE reads; one entry per CDR3 protein. This table holds around 510,000 distinct CDR3 sequences, roughly an eighth found once. The sample was also linked to a second study, of yellow fever vaccine responses in identical twins.

Sequenced material: CD4+ T cells sorted from blood. All receptors derive from a woman between 18 and 29 years old in good health.

The chain carries TRBV10-3 and TRBJ2-5, with D maybe TRBD1 (6 bases). The CDR3 has 22 amino acids. V lost 7 bases to trimming and J lost 0 bases, with 36 bases between them. From germline, CDR1 is ENHRY and CDR2 SYGVKD. The DNA for the CDR3 is TGTGCCATCATCTTTGGGTTGTTTGGGCCTACAGGGTCCCCTCTTTACCAAGAGACCCAGTACTTC. Its translation is CAIIFGLFGPTGSPLYQETQYF.

The sample holds a few counts of this clonotype. The chain carries TRBV24-1 and TRBJ2-5, with a weak D call TRBD1 (7 bases). Trimming left V 1 base short and J 2 bases short, with 13 bases between. Per the germline V gene, CDR1 is KGHDR and CDR2 is SFDVKD. CDR3 length: 16 residues. CDR3 in amino acids: CATSDFRGTAQETQYF. The DNA of the CDR3 is TGTGCCACCAGTGATTTTCGGGGGACAGCTCAAGAGACCCAGTACTTC.

This clonotype was seen at least ten times. The gene calls are TRBV7-9 and TRBJ1-1; D is perhaps TRBD1 (6 bases). This CDR3 contains 15 residues. The germline CDR1 and CDR2 sequences are SEHNR and FQNEAQ (reference sequence). Trimming cost V 2 bases and J 7 bases, with 17 bases left between them. This chain's CDR3 is CASSLRTQGADEAFF. In DNA, the CDR3 is TGTGCCAGCAGCTTACGAACACAGGGTGCTGATGAAGCTTTCTTT. The complete variable domain, with remaining parts taken from reference TRBV7-9 and TRBJ1-1, reads DTGVSQNPRHKITKRGQNVTFRCDPISEHNRLYWYRQTLGQGPEFLTYFQNEAQLEKSRLLSDRFSAERPKGSFSTLEIQRTEQGDSAMYLCASSLRTQGADEAFFGQGTRLTVV.

This chain connects TRBV4-1 to TRBJ2-2, with 9 positions matching TRBD2. The CDR3 has 21 amino acids. Trimming at V came to 0 bases and at J to 3 bases, leaving 17 bases not matched to a gene. Germline V gives CDR1 MGHRA, CDR2 YSYEKL. The CDR3 sequence: CASSQDLRRGRALFHTGELFF. As DNA, the CDR3 is TGCGCCAGCAGCCAAGATCTCCGCCGCGGGAGGGCTCTCTTTCACACCGGGGAGCTGTTTTTT.

Ten or more counts support this clonotype. The chain joins TRBV7-9 to TRBJ1-1, with TRBD1 identical over 9 bases. The CDR3 sequence is 15 residues long. Germline trimming cut 5 bases from V and 4 bases from J; bases unmatched to any gene: 8. Germline CDR1 and CDR2: SEHNR and FQNEAQ (reference sequence). The chain's CDR3 is CASSEMDRGGTEAFF. In DNA form, the CDR3 reads TGTGCCAGCAGCGAAATGGACAGGGGAGGCACTGAAGCTTTCTTT.

This clonotype came up a few times. The rearrangement uses TRBV2 and TRBJ2-1; D remains unclear. The germline V gene encodes CDR1 SNHLY and CDR2 FYNNEI. The germline V and J ends were trimmed by 3 bases and 5 bases, with 11 bases remaining between them. This CDR3 is 14 amino acids long. This CDR3 reads CASSEVVANNEQFF. The CDR3 coding sequence is TGTGCCAGCAGTGAGGTAGTCGCGAACAATGAGCAGTTCTTC.

This clonotype was counted only a few times. The chain uses TRBV12-3 or TRBV12-4 and TRBJ2-5, with D uncertain. The CDR3 has 14 residues. Trimming pared 6 bases from V and 3 bases from J, leaving 14 bases between. CDR3 loop: CASSTRNPKETQYF. In nucleotides, the CDR3 is TGTGCCAGCAGCACTCGGAACCCAAAAGAGACCCAGTACTTC.

This clonotype was seen a handful of times. The genes are TRBV25-1 and TRBJ2-2; 12 bases line up with TRBD2. The CDR3 spans 15 residues. Per the germline V gene, CDR1 is MGHDK and CDR2 is SYGVNS. Trimming at V came to 5 bases and at J to 7 bases, leaving 5 bases not matched to a gene. CDR3 bases: TGTGCCAGCAGTCTAGCGGGAGGGCCAAACGGGGAGCTGTTTTTT. It translates to CASSLAGGPNGELFF.

There are a few counts of this clonotype. The chain joins TRBV29-1 to TRBJ1-2; D uncertain. CDR3 length equals 11 residues. Germline CDR1 and CDR2: SQVTM and ANQGSEA. Trimming left V 0 bases short and J 11 bases short, with 10 bases between. CDR3 DNA sequence: TGCAGCGTTGAAGACTCTCAGGTGTACACCTTC. Protein product: CSVEDSQVYTF.

This clonotype was observed many times. This chain joins TRBV7-2 and TRBJ1-3, with D tentatively TRBD1 (6 bases). The germline V gene encodes CDR1 SGHTA and CDR2 FQGNSA. Trimming took off 1 base at V and 0 bases at J, with 7 bases between the two ends. The CDR3 contains 15 residues. CDR3 coding DNA: TGTGCCAGCAGCTTAGGGACAGCCTCTGGAAACACCATATATTTT. Encoded protein: CASSLGTASGNTIYF.

The rearrangement uses TRBV29-1 and TRBJ2-1; D is possibly TRBD2 (7 bases). This CDR3 spans 16 amino acids. Germline CDR1 is SQVTM and CDR2 is ANQGSEA. Trimming pared 6 bases from V and 0 bases from J, leaving 18 bases between. CDR3: CSVATGGGPSYNEQFF. Written as DNA, the CDR3 is TGCAGCGTCGCAACGGGGGGCGGACCCTCCTACAATGAGCAGTTCTTC.

This clonotype was counted between two and nine times. The chain is built from TRBV4-1 and TRBJ2-1; D unresolved. The V end was cut by 2 bases, the J end by 6 bases, with 8 bases between. The CDR3 sequence is 13 residues long. The germline gives CDR1 MGHRA, CDR2 YSYEKL. The CDR3 DNA sequence: TGCGCCAGCAGCCAAATTTTTGCCAATGAGCAGTTCTTC. Its protein is CASSQIFANEQFF.

This clonotype was detected many times. The chain uses TRBV12-3 or TRBV12-4 and TRBJ2-3; 7 nucleotides align to TRBD2. Losses at the gene ends were 1 base for V and 4 bases for J; bases not matched to a gene: 8. The CDR3 totals 16 residues. The CDR3 reads CASSLGASGFADTQYF. Written as DNA, the CDR3 is TGTGCCAGCAGTTTAGGGGCTAGCGGCTTCGCAGATACGCAGTATTTT.

The rearrangement uses TRBV5-1 and TRBJ2-3; 7 positions match TRBD2. The CDR3 runs 16 residues. Looked up from germline, CDR1 is SGHRS and CDR2 is YFSETQ. J was trimmed by 3 bases and V by 0 bases; bases with no gene match: 7. The CDR3: CASSLVGREGTDTQYF. CDR3 nucleotide sequence: TGCGCCAGCAGCTTGGTCGGCAGGGAGGGAACAGATACGCAGTATTTT.

This clonotype has at least ten counts. This chain uses TRBV12-3 or TRBV12-4 with TRBJ2-5; 7 nucleotides line up with TRBD2. The CDR3 totals 12 residues. Trimming at V came to 5 bases and at J to 4 bases, leaving 1 base not matched to a gene. The CDR3 DNA sequence: TGTGCCAGCAGTCCTAGCGGAGAGACCCAGTACTTC. Its translation is CASSPSGETQYF.

This clonotype was seen repeatedly, ten times or more. This sequence joins TRBV12-3 or TRBV12-4 and TRBJ1-1; the D gene is possibly TRBD1 (5 bases). Trimming shortened V by 7 bases and J by 0 bases, and 15 bases separated the two germline ends. This CDR3 contains 15 residues. The CDR3: CASILKGRLNTEAFF. CDR3 DNA sequence: TGTGCCAGCATCCTAAAGGGGCGGCTGAACACTGAAGCTTTCTTT.

This clonotype was seen a handful of times. The chain carries TRBV28 and TRBJ2-1, with a tentative D call TRBD2 (7 bases). From germline, CDR1 is MDHEN and CDR2 SYDVKM. The CDR3 has 15 amino acids. V lost 2 bases and J 6 bases, leaving 14 bases between the germline ends. CDR3 in amino acids: CASSLEWGGRNEQFF. The CDR3 nucleotides read TGTGCCAGCAGTTTAGAGTGGGGGGGGCGCAATGAGCAGTTCTTC. The variable domain in full, completed from reference TRBV28 and TRBJ2-1, reads DVKVTQSSRYLVKRTGEKVFLECVQDMDHENMFWYRQDPGLGLRLIYFSYDVKMKEKGDIPEGYSVSREKKERFSLILESASTNQTSMYLCASSLEWGGRNEQFFGPGTRLTVL.

This clonotype was detected ten times or more. The V gene is TRBV12-3 or TRBV12-4, the J gene TRBJ2-1; 11 bases are a match to TRBD2. V lost 6 bases and J lost 5; bases outside the gene matches: 3. This CDR3 contains 14 residues. CDR3 residues: CASRLAGVHNEQFF. CDR3 sequence (DNA): TGTGCCAGCAGACTAGCGGGAGTCCACAATGAGCAGTTCTTC.

This chain uses TRBV12-3 or TRBV12-4 with TRBJ2-5; 10 nucleotides match TRBD2. J gave up 0 bases and V 5 bases, and 12 bases lay outside the gene matches. The CDR3 length is 18 residues. This CDR3 reads CASSPERVAGGNQETQYF. In DNA, the CDR3 is TGTGCCAGCAGTCCCGAGAGGGTAGCGGGGGGCAACCAAGAGACCCAGTACTTC.

This chain links TRBV30 with TRBJ1-2; D gene unclear. Germline V gene lookup returns CDR1 GTSNPN and CDR2 SVGIG (reference sequence). The CDR3 runs to 11 residues. The V gene lost 2 bases and the J gene lost 1 base, with 2 bases spanning the gap. The CDR3 bases are TGTGCCTGGAGTAATAACTATGGCTACACCTTC. Protein: CAWSNNYGYTF. The full variable domain, completed using reference TRBV30 and TRBJ1-2, is SQTIHQWPATLVQPVGSPLSLECTVEGTSNPNLYWYRQAAGRGLQLLFYSVGIGQISSEVPQNLSASRPQDRQFILSSKKLLLSDSGFYLCAWSNNYGYTFGSGTRLTVV.

This clonotype was counted a few times. This chain links TRBV28 with TRBJ2-2; possibly TRBD1 or TRBD2 for D (6 bases each). The CDR3 consists of 16 residues. Germline values: CDR1 MDHEN, CDR2 SYDVKM. The germline V and J ends were trimmed by 5 bases and 0 bases, with 13 bases remaining between them. Here the CDR3 reads CASSGGGFANTGELFF. CDR3 DNA sequence: TGTGCCAGCAGTGGAGGGGGTTTCGCGAACACCGGGGAGCTGTTTTTT.

A few counts support this clonotype. V gene TRBV5-1 combines with J gene TRBJ2-7; 11 bases match TRBD2. There are 14 residues in the CDR3. The ends lost 4 bases at V and 5 bases at J; junction bases unmatched: 5. CDR1 and CDR2 from the germline V gene are SGHRS and YFSETQ. The chain's CDR3 is CASSGLAGGNEQYF. The CDR3 nucleotides read TGCGCCAGCAGCGGGCTAGCGGGAGGAAACGAGCAGTACTTC.

V and J are TRBV2 and TRBJ2-2, with 9 bases identical to TRBD1. V gave up 7 bases and J gave up 5 bases; unmatched junction bases: 2. The CDR3 loop spans 13 amino acids. The V gene's germline CDR1 is SNHLY and CDR2 FYNNEI. This CDR3 reads CASKGTGTGELFF. CDR3 coding DNA: TGTGCCAGCAAGGGGACAGGGACCGGGGAGCTGTTTTTT.

This clonotype came up many times. The chain uses TRBV12-3 or TRBV12-4 and TRBJ1-1, with unresolved D. This CDR3 is 16 amino acids long. Trimming cost V 3 bases and J 4 bases, with 18 bases left between them. The CDR3 loop is CASSFLGGRLATEAFF. The CDR3 nucleotides read TGTGCCAGCAGTTTTCTGGGAGGCAGGCTTGCCACTGAAGCTTTCTTT.

There are many counts of this clonotype. This chain joins TRBV4-2 and TRBJ2-7; TRBD1 is a possible D gene (6 bases). There are 16 residues in the CDR3. CDR1 and CDR2 (germline): LGHNA, YNFKEQ. Deletions cut 1 base from V and 4 bases from J, with 17 bases between. The DNA of the CDR3 is TGTGCCAGCAGCCAAGCCCCCGAGGTAGGGGGATACGAGCAGTACTTC. Its translation is CASSQAPEVGGYEQYF.

This clonotype was counted a few times. This chain connects TRBV11-2 to TRBJ2-5; 9 nucleotides match TRBD1. The germline CDR1 and CDR2 sequences are SGHAT and FQNNGV. The CDR3 totals 16 residues. The J segment lost 5 bases and the V segment lost 4 bases, leaving 11 bases of the junction unmatched. CDR3 region: CASSSQTGGRVETQYF. The CDR3, as DNA: TGTGCCAGCAGCTCTCAAACAGGGGGCCGGGTGGAGACCCAGTACTTC.

The chain carries TRBV24-1 and TRBJ2-4; TRBD2 aligns across 14 bases. The J segment lost 7 bases and the V segment lost 7 bases, leaving 5 bases of the junction unmatched. The CDR3 covers 15 residues. Per the germline V gene, CDR1 is KGHDR and CDR2 is SFDVKD. The CDR3 DNA is TGTGCCACCAGAGCCTGGACTAGCGGGAGGAACATTCAGTACTTC. Translation gives CATRAWTSGRNIQYF.